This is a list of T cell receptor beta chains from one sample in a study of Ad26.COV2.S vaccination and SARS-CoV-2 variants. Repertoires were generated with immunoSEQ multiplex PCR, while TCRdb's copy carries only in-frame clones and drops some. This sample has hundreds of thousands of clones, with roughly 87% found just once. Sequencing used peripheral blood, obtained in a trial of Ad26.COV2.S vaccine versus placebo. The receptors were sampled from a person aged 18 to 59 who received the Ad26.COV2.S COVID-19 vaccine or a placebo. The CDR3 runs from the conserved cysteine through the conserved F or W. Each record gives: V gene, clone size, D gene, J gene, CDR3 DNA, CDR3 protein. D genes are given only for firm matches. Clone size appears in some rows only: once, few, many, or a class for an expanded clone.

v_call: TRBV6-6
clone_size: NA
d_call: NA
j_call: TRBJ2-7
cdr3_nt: TGTGCCAGCACCACAGGGACTGCCGAGCAGTACTTC
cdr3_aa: CASTTGTAEQYF

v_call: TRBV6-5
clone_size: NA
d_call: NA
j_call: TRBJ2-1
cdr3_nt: TGTGCCAGCAGTTACCAGGGCAGGCAACACAATGAGCAGTTCTTC
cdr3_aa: CASSYQGRQHNEQFF

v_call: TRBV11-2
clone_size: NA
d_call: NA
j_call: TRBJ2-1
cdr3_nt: TGTGCCAGCAGCTTAAAACTCGGGACAAATTCCTACAATGAGCAGTTCTTC
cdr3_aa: CASSLKLGTNSYNEQFF

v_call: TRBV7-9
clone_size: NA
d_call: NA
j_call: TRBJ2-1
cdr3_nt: TGTGCCAGCAGCTTAGACCGAATCTCCTACAATGAGCAGTTCTTC
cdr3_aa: CASSLDRISYNEQFF

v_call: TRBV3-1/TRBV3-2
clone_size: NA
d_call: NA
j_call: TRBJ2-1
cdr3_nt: TGTGCCAGCAGCCAACTACCCGGGACACCATACAATGAGCAGTTCTTC
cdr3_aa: CASSQLPGTPYNEQFF

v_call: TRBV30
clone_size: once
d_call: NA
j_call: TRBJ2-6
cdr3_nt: TGTGCCTGGAGTGCCGAGCATGCTAGGGGGGCCAACGTCCTGACTTTC
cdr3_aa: CAWSAEHARGANVLTF

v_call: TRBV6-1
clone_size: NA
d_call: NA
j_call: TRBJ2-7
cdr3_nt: TGTGCCAGCAGTGAATTGGGGGGGCGGGGTTCCTACGAGCAGTACTTC
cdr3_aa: CASSELGGRGSYEQYF

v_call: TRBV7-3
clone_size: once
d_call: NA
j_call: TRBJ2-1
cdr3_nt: TGTGCCAGCAGCTTATCTGCTAGCGATTGGAATGAGCAGTTCTTC
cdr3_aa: CASSLSASDWNEQFF

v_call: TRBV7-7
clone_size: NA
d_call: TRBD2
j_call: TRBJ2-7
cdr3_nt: TGTGCTAGCAGCCCCTCCGGGACTAGCGGCGCGGACGAGCAGTACTTC
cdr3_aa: CASSPSGTSGADEQYF

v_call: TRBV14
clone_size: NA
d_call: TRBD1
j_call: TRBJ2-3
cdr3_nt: TGTGCCAGCAGCCAAGGGGTTGGGGACAGGAATACGCAGTATTTT
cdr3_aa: CASSQGVGDRNTQYF

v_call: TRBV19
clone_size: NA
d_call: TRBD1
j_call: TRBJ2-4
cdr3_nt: TGTGCCAGTAACTCTCCGGGACAGGGTATCAAAAACATTCAGTACTTC
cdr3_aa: CASNSPGQGIKNIQYF

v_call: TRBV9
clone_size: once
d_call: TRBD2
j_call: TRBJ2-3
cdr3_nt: TGTGCCAGCAGCGCCCGGGGAGGGCCAGATACGCAGTATTTT
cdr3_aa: CASSARGGPDTQYF

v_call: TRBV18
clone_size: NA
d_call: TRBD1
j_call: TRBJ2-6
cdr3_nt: TGTGCCAGCTCACCTTTTGGACAGGACTCTGGGGCCAACGTCCTGACTTTC
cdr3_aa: CASSPFGQDSGANVLTF

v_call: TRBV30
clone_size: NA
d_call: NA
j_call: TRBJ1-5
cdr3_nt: TGTGCCTGGAGTGGAAGCACAATCAATCAGCCCCAGCATTTT
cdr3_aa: CAWSGSTINQPQHF

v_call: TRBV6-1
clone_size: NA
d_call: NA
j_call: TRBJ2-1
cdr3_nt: TGTGCCAGCAGTGAACGGGACGGGACCTACAATGAGCAGTTCTTC
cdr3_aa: CASSERDGTYNEQFF

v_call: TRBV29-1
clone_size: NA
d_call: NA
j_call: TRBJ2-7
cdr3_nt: TGCAGCGTTGAAGGACAGAGCTCCTACGAGCAGTACTTC
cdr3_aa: CSVEGQSSYEQYF